This TCR beta chain originates from a study of shared clonotypes between healthy human individuals. Points on this clone: The target antigen is unknown.

CDR3 length: 16 amino acids. Germline V lookup: CDR1 SGHTA, CDR2 FQGTGA. Trimming pared 5 bases from V and 3 bases from J, leaving 16 bases between. The donors, all of them Caucasian adults, lived in Nashville, Tennessee. Profiling relied on immunoSEQ multiplex PCR, and the TCRdb table lists in-frame clones only, not all of them. The table includes more than 850,000 clones, approximately 80% detected once. Points from the study as a whole: Generation probabilities were higher for clonotypes shared across all four sorted-subset donors than for unshared ones. About 5% of naive CD4 clonotypes were shared across four donors. In general, naive subsets displayed greater estimated richness than memory subsets did.

This sequence was found in a man between 18 and 35 years old in good health. Some clones in this sample may be carry-over from other donors' samples. V gene TRBV7-3 combines with J gene TRBJ2-2; unclear D gene. Sequenced sample: memory CD4+ T cells from PBMCs. Subset defined: CD45RA-negative fraction. CDR3 sequence (DNA): TGTGCCAGCAGCCCCTTGCAGTCGGAATACACCGGGGAGCTGTTTTTT. It translates to CASSPLQSEYTGELFF.